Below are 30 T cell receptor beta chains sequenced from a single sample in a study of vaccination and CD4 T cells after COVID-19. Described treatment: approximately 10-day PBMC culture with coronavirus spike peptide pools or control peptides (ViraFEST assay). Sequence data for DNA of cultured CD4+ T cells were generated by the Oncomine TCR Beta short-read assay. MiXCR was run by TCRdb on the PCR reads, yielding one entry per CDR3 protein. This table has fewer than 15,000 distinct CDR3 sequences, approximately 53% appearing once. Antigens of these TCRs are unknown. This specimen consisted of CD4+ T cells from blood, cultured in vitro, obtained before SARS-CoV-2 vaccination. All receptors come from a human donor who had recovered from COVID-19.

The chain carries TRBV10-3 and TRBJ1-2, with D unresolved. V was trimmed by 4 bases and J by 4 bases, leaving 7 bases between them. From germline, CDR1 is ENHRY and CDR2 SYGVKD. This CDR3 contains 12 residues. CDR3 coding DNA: TGTGCCATCAGTGGAGACTCCTATGGCTACACCTTC. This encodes CAISGDSYGYTF.

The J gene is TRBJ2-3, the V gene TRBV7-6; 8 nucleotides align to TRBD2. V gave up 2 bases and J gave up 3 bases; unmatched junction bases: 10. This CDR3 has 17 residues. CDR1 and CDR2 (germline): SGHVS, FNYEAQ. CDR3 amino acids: CASSLRPYAGGTDTQYF. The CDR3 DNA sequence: TGTGCCAGCAGCTTAAGGCCCTACGCGGGAGGTACAGATACGCAGTATTTT.

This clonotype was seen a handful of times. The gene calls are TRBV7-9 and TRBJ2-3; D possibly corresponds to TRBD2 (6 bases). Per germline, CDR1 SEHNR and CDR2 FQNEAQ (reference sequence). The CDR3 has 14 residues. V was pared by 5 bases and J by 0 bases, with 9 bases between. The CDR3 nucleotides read TGTGCCAGCAGCCCCAGCGGGAGCACAGATACGCAGTATTTT. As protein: CASSPSGSTDTQYF.

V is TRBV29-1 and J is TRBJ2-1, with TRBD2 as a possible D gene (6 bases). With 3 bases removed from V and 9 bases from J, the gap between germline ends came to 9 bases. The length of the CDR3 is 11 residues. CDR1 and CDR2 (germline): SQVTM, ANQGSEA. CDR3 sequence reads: CSVEASVEQFF. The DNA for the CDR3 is TGCAGCGTTGAGGCTAGCGTTGAGCAGTTCTTC.

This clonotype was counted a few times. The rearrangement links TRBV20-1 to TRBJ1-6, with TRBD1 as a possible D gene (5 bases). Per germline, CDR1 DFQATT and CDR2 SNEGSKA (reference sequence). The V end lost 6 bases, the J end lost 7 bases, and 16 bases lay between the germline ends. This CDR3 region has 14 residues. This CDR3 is CSAPAPEGNSPLHF. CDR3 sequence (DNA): TGCAGTGCCCCCGCCCCAGAGGGGAATTCACCCCTCCACTTT.

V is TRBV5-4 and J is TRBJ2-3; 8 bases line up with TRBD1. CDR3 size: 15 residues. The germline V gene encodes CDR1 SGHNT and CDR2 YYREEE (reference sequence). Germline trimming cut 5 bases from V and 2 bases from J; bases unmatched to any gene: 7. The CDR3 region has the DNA TGTGCCAGCAGATTTCAGGGGGCAAACACAGATACGCAGTATTTT. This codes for CASRFQGANTDTQYF.

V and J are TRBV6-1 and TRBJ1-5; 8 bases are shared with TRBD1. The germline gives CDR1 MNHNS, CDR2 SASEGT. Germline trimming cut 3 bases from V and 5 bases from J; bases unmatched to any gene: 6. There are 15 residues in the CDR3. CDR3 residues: CASSEPDRVYQPQHF. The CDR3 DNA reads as TGTGCCAGCAGTGAGCCGGACAGGGTATATCAGCCCCAGCATTTT.

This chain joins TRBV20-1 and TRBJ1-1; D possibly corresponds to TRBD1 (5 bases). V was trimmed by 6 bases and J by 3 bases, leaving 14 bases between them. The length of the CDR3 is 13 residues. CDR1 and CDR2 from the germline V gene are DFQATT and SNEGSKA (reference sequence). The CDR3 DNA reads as TGCAGTGCCAGACAGAGTCGAGACACTGAAGCTTTCTTT. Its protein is CSARQSRDTEAFF.

CDR3 region: CASSLRGTHGKGNQPQHF. In nucleotides, the CDR3 is TGTGCCAGCAGCTTACGAGGGACACATGGCAAGGGAAATCAGCCCCAGCATTTT. The chain has TRBV27 and TRBJ1-5, with TRBD1 as a possible D gene (6 bases). Trimming removed 6 bases at V and 4 bases at J, with 25 bases between. Germline V lookup: CDR1 MNHEY, CDR2 SMNVEV (reference sequence). This CDR3 has 18 amino acids.

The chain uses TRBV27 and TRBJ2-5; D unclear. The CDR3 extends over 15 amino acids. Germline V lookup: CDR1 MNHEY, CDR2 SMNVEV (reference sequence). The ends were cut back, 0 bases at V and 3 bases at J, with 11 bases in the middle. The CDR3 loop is CASSLSYQFKETQYF. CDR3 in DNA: TGTGCCAGCAGTTTATCATACCAGTTCAAAGAGACCCAGTACTTC.

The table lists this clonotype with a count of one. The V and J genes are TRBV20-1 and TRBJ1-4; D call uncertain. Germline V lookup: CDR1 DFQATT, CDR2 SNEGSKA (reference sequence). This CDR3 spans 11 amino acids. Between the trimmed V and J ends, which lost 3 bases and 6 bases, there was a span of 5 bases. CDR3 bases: TGCAGTGCTAGGTCGGATGAAAAACTGTTTTTT. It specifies CSARSDEKLFF.

The CDR3 DNA reads as TGTGCCAGCAGCTTACCCGCAGCGAACACTGAAGCTTTCTTT. Translation gives CASSLPAANTEAFF. This chain joins TRBV7-9 and TRBJ1-1; D call uncertain. The germline V and J ends were trimmed by 2 bases and 1 base, with 8 bases remaining between them. Germline V CDR1 and CDR2: SEHNR, FQNEAQ (reference sequence). This CDR3 comprises 14 residues.

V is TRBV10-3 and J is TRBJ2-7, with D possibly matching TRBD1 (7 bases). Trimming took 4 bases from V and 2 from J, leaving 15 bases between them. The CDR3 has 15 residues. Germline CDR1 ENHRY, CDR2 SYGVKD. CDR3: CAISAGGSFTYEQYF. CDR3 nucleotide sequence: TGTGCCATCAGTGCAGGGGGGAGTTTCACCTACGAGCAGTACTTC.

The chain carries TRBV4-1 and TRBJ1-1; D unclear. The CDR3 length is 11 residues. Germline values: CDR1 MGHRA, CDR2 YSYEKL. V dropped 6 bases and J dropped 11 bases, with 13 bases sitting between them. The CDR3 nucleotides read TGCGCCAGCAGTCAGAAACAGAGGGCTTTCTTT. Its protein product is CASSQKQRAFF.

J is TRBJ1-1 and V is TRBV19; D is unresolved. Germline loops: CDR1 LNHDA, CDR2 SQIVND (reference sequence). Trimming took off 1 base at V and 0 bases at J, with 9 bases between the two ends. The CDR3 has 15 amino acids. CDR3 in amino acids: CASSIGDHMNTEAFF. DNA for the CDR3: TGTGCCAGTAGTATAGGTGACCACATGAACACTGAAGCTTTCTTT.

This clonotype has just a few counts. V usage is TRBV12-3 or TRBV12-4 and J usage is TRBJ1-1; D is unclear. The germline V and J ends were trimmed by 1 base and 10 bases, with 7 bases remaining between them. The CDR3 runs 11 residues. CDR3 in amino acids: CASSLGQVAFF. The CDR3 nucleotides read TGTGCCAGCAGTTTAGGTCAGGTAGCTTTCTTT.

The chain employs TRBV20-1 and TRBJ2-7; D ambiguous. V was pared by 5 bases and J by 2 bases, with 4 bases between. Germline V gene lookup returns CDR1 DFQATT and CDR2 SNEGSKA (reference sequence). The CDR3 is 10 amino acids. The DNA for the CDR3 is TGCAGTGCTGGGGCCTACGAGCAGTACTTC. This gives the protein CSAGAYEQYF.

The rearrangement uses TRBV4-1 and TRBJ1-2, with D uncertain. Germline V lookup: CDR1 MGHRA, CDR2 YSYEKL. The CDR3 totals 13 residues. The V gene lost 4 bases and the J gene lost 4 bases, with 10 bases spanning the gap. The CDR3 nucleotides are TGCGCCAGCAGCCGGAGTGGCCTCTATGGCTACACCTTC. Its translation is CASSRSGLYGYTF.

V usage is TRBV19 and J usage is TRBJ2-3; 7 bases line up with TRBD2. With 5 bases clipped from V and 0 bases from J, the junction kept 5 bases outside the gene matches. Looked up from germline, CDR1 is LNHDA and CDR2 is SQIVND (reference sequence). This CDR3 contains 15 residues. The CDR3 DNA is TGTGCCAGTAGTGCCTCTAGCGGAAGCACAGATACGCAGTATTTT. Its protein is CASSASSGSTDTQYF.

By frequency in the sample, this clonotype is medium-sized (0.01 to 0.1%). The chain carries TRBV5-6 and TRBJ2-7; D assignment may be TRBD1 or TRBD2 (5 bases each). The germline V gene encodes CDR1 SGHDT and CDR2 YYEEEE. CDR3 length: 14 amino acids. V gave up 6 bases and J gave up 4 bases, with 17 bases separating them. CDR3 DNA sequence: TGTGCCAGCACTCTAAGAGGGGTCCCATACGAGCAGTACTTC. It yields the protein CASTLRGVPYEQYF. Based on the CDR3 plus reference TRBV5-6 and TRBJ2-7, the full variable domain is DAGVTQSPTHLIKTRGQQVTLRCSPKSGHDTVSWYQQALGQGPQFIFQYYEEEERQRGNFPDRFSGHQFPNYSSELNVNALLLGDSALYLCASTLRGVPYEQYFGPGTRLTVT.

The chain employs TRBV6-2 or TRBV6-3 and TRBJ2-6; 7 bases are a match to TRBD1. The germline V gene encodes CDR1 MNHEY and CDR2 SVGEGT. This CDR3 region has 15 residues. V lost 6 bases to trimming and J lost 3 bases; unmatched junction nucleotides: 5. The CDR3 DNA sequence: TGTGCCAGCAGCAGGACAGGATTTGGGGCCAACGTCCTGACTTTC. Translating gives CASSRTGFGANVLTF.

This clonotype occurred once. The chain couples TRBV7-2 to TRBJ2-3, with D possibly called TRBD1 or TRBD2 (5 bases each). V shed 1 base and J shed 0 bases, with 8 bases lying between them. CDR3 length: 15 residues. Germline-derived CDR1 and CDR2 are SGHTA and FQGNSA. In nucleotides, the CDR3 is TGTGCCAGCAGCTTAGTTTGGGGGAGCACAGATACGCAGTATTTT. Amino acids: CASSLVWGSTDTQYF.

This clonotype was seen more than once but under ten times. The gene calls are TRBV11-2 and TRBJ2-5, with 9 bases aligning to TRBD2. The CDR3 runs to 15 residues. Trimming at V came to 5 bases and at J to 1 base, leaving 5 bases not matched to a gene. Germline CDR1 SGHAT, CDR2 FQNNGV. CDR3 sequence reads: CASSRLAAVQETQYF. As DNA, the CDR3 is TGTGCCAGCAGCCGACTAGCGGCAGTCCAAGAGACCCAGTACTTC.

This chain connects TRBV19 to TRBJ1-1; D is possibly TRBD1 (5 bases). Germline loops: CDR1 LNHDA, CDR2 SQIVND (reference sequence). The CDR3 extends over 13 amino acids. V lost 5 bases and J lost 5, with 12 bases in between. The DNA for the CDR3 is TGTGCCAGTAGTCCAGGGTTTCGAACTGAAGCTTTCTTT. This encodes CASSPGFRTEAFF.

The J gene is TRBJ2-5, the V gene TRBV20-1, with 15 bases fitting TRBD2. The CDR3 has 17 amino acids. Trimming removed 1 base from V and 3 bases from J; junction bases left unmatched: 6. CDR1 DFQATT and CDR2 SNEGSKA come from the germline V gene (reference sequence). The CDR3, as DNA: TGCAGTGCTAGAGTAGGGACTAGCGGGAGGTGGGAAGAGACCCAGTACTTC. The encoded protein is CSARVGTSGRWEETQYF.

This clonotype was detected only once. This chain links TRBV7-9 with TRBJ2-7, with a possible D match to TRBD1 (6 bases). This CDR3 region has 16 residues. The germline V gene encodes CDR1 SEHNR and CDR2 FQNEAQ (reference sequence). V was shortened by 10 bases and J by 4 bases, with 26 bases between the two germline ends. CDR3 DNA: TGTGCCACCGTACCTCAGGGGAGACAGTGGGGTTACGAGCAGTACTTC. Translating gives CATVPQGRQWGYEQYF.

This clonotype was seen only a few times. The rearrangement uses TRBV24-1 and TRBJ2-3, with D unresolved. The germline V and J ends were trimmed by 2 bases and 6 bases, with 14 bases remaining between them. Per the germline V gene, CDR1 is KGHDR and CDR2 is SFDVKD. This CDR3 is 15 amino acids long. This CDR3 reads CATSDSVGNGDTQYF. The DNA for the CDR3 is TGTGCCACCAGTGATTCTGTGGGTAACGGGGATACGCAGTATTTT.

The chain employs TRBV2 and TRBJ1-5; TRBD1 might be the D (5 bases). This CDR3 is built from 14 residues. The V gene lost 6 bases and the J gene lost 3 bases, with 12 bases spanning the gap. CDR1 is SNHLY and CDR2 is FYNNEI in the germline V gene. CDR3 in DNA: TGTGCCAGCAGCTCCGGGGCGTTCAATCAGCCCCAGCATTTT. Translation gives CASSSGAFNQPQHF.

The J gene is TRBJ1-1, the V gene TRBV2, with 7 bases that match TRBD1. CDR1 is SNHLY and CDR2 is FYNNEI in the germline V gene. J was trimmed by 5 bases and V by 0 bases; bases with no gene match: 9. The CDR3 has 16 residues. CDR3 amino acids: CASSEAAAGGRTEAFF. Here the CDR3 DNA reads TGTGCCAGCAGTGAAGCGGCGGCAGGGGGGAGGACTGAAGCTTTCTTT.

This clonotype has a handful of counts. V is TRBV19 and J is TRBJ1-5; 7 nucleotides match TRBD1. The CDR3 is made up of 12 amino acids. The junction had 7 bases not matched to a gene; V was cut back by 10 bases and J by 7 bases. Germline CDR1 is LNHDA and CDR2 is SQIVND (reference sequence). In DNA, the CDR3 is TGTGCCACCCGACAGGGTAGGCAGCCCCAGCATTTT. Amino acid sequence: CATRQGRQPQHF.